The 7 T cell receptor beta chains below all came from one sample that was sequenced in a study of graft-versus-host responses after intestinal transplantation. Here immunoSEQ multiplex PCR was the method, and the copy in TCRdb shows in-frame clones only, minus some. Among 40,000 to 55,000 clones listed, roughly 83% were seen once. Their antigens remain unidentified. The sample in question was unstimulated CD4+ T cells sorted from spleen or lymph node cells, obtained before transplant. The source is a human donor who was the organ donor for an intestinal transplant.

The chain uses TRBV7-7 and TRBJ2-1; no clear D gene. CDR1 is SSHAT and CDR2 is FNYEAQ in the germline V gene (reference sequence). The CDR3 sequence is 13 residues long. V was trimmed by 5 bases and J by 6 bases, leaving 11 bases between them. The DNA for the CDR3 is TGTGCCAGCAGCCCTCCCGGTACCAATGAGCAGTTCTTC. It translates to CASSPPGTNEQFF.

The chain joins TRBV7-6 to TRBJ1-4; 7 nucleotides align to TRBD1. Unmatched junction bases numbered 11, after V lost 5 bases and J lost 8 bases. The germline V gene encodes CDR1 SGHVS and CDR2 FNYEAQ. The CDR3 consists of 15 residues. This chain's CDR3 is CASSPQTGLGEKLFF. For the CDR3, the DNA is TGTGCCAGCAGCCCTCAGACAGGGTTAGGGGAAAAACTGTTTTTT.

The chain has TRBV21-1 and TRBJ2-5. The J call is doubtful: the DNA matches TRBJ2-7 better. TRBV21-1 is given as a pseudogene. The CDR3 extends over 14 amino acids. The CDR3 DNA reads TGTGCCAGCAGCAAAGAGGGAAACAGCTACGAGCAGTACTTC. The encoded protein is CASSKEGNSYEQYF.

CDR3 in DNA: TGTGCCAGCAGCTGGGGGACAGGGAGCCTTGGGGTCCAGTACTTC. It codes for CASSWGTGSLGVQYF. The gene calls are TRBV11-2 and TRBJ2-7, with 9 bases aligning to TRBD1. Germline V gives CDR1 SGHAT, CDR2 FQNNGV. The CDR3 extends over 15 amino acids. The J segment lost 10 bases and the V segment lost 4 bases, leaving 14 bases of the junction unmatched.

J is TRBJ2-1 and V is TRBV11-2; 8 bases map to TRBD1. Germline CDR1 reads SGHAT; CDR2 reads FQNNGV. CDR3 length: 15 amino acids. V lost 1 base and J lost 5; bases outside the gene matches: 4. The CDR3 region is CASSLVTGGNNEQFF. Written as DNA, the CDR3 is TGTGCCAGCAGCTTAGTCACAGGGGGGAACAATGAGCAGTTCTTC.

The chain links TRBV19 to TRBJ2-7, with TRBD2 matching 12 bases. V was pared by 5 bases and J by 2 bases, with 4 bases of the junction left unmatched. In germline, CDR1 is LNHDA, CDR2 SQIVND (reference sequence). The CDR3 extends over 15 amino acids. The CDR3 DNA is TGTGCCAGTAGTCTCCGGACTAGCGGGGCCTACGAGCAGTACTTC. Translated, it gives CASSLRTSGAYEQYF.

The V gene is TRBV5-1, the J gene TRBJ1-1; D remains ambiguous. Trimming pared 0 bases from V and 1 base from J, leaving 7 bases between. The CDR3 runs to 14 residues. The V gene's germline CDR1 is SGHRS and CDR2 YFSETQ. CDR3: CASSLDLGNTEAFF. In nucleotides, the CDR3 is TGCGCCAGCAGCTTGGATTTAGGGAACACTGAAGCTTTCTTT. The full variable domain, rest sourced from reference TRBV5-1 and TRBJ1-1, is KAGVTQTPRYLIKTRGQQVTLSCSPISGHRSVSWYQQTPGQGLQFLFEYFSETQRNKGNFPGRFSGRQFSNSRSEMNVSTLELGDSALYLCASSLDLGNTEAFFGQGTRLTVV.